This T cell receptor (beta chain) appears in the sequencing data of a study of blood T cell repertoires in COVID-19. The overall study: Acute-phase and convalescent COVID-19 samples originated in the United States, Italy and Spain. Sources were T cells, B-cell-depleted T cells, or PBMCs; the material itself was cDNA or gDNA.

Only in-frame clones appear in the TCRdb table, and some are missing; sequencing was by immunoSEQ multiplex PCR. The table includes some 130,000 clones, around 73% detected once. The CDR3 has 15 residues. CDR1 SGHRS and CDR2 YFSETQ come from the germline V gene. The V end was cut by 1 base, the J end by 0 bases, with 8 bases between. Points on this clone: Other DNA sequences of this sample code for an identical CDR3.

This sequence joins TRBV5-1 and TRBJ1-3; maybe TRBD1 (5 bases). Sequencing was performed on peripheral blood. The clonotype was recovered from a man aged 60 to 69 who had recovered from COVID-19. The CDR3 region is CASSLQGISGNTIYF. CDR3 DNA: TGCGCCAGCAGCTTGCAGGGCATCTCTGGAAACACCATATATTTT.